Listed below are T cell receptor beta chains from one sample, sequenced in a study of T cells after yellow fever vaccination. TCRdb re-analysed the 5' RACE reads in MiXCR, keeping a single row per CDR3 protein. The sample carries 250,000 or so distinct CDR3 sequences, roughly 4% recorded once. The sample in question was PBMCs, obtained 15 days after the yellow fever booster vaccination. The receptors come from a man younger than 30 who received the YFV17D yellow fever vaccine. Each CDR3 is given with its conserved first and last residue. A D gene is named only where the DNA matches it firmly. Size is stated as once, few, many or a size class.

>.|TRBV5-6|few|TRBJ1-1
CASSLVPGTPGINTEAFF
TGTGCCAGCAGCTTGGTTCCCGGGACACCAGGGATAAACACTGAAGCTTTCTTT
>.|TRBV9|many|TRBJ2-2
CASSDSGRGELFF
TGTGCCAGCAGCGACTCCGGGCGAGGGGAGCTGTTTTTT
>TRBD1|TRBV28|many|TRBJ1-6
CASSLGTGGTSPLHF
TGTGCCAGCAGTTTGGGGACAGGGGGAACTTCACCCCTCCACTTT
>.|TRBV7-2|many|TRBJ1-5
CASSNRAGIGQPQHF
TGTGCCAGCAGTAATAGGGCAGGGATAGGCCAGCCCCAGCATTTT
>.|TRBV9|many|TRBJ2-1
CASSSSSGSYNEQFF
TGTGCCAGCAGCTCCAGTAGCGGTTCCTACAATGAGCAGTTCTTC
>TRBD1|TRBV7-2|many|TRBJ2-4
CASRPQGAPGDIQYF
TGTGCCAGCAGACCACAGGGGGCGCCCGGGGACATTCAGTACTTC
>.|TRBV4-3|many|TRBJ2-1
CASSQDERFGNEQFF
TGCGCCAGCAGCCAAGATGAGCGCTTCGGTAATGAGCAGTTCTTC
>.|TRBV15|many|TRBJ2-5
CATSRVGGETQYF
TGTGCCACCAGCAGAGTCGGGGGTGAGACCCAGTACTTC
>.|TRBV20-1|many|TRBJ1-1
CSASLIRGNTEAFF
TGCAGTGCTAGTCTTATTAGGGGTAACACTGAAGCTTTCTTT
>.|TRBV20-1|many|TRBJ1-5
CSAGGQDLRQPQHF
TGCAGTGCTGGGGGACAAGACCTGCGGCAGCCCCAGCATTTT
>.|TRBV9|many|TRBJ2-2
CASSATSTGTGELFF
TGTGCCAGCAGCGCTACCTCGACAGGCACCGGGGAGCTGTTTTTT
>.|TRBV18|many|TRBJ1-1
CASSPQGVHTEAFF
TGTGCCAGCTCACCGCAGGGAGTGCACACTGAAGCTTTCTTT
>.|TRBV14|many|TRBJ2-7
CASSQGGVTYEQYF
TGTGCCAGCAGCCAGGGAGGTGTTACCTACGAGCAGTACTTC
>.|TRBV20-1|many|TRBJ2-2
CSARALKGHHTGELFF
TGCAGTGCTAGAGCCCTGAAAGGACATCACACCGGGGAGCTGTTTTTT
>TRBD2|TRBV7-2|many|TRBJ2-5
CASSQGTSGGAPKIQETQYF
TGTGCCAGCAGCCAAGGGACTAGCGGGGGGGCTCCGAAGATACAAGAGACCCAGTACTTC
>.|TRBV20-1|many|TRBJ1-1
CSARGGRYGAFF
TGCAGTGCTCGAGGAGGACGGTACGGAGCTTTCTTT
>.|TRBV5-1|many|TRBJ2-7
CASSLSDEQYF
TGCGCCAGCAGCCTGAGCGATGAGCAGTACTTC
>TRBD1|TRBV6-6|many|TRBJ1-2
CASSYWSGGTANYGYTF
TGTGCCAGCAGTTACTGGTCTGGGGGGACAGCGAACTATGGCTACACCTTC
>.|TRBV19|many|TRBJ2-3
CASSIVGTGTDTQYF
TGTGCCAGTAGTATAGTCGGGACGGGCACAGATACGCAGTATTTT
>.|TRBV4-1|many|TRBJ1-2
CASSQKAEKPNYGYTF
TGCGCCAGCAGCCAAAAGGCAGAGAAGCCTAACTATGGCTACACCTTC